These T cell receptor beta chains were read from a single sample in a study of T cell repertoires in cytomegalovirus infection. Their antigens are not known. TCRdb independently ran MiXCR on the reads; one entry per CDR3 protein. This sample carries about 120,000 distinct CDR3 sequences, 9.5% to 13% of them seen once, and the ten largest clones take about 32%. What was sequenced was PBMCs, sequenced either directly or after in vitro stimulation (not recorded which). Receptors were obtained from a human donor in good health (CMV status not recorded). Some clones in this sample may be carry-over from other donors' samples. The CDR3 runs from the conserved cysteine through the conserved F or W. The order of the fields is V gene, clone size, D gene, J gene, CDR3 DNA, CDR3 protein. A D gene is named only where the DNA matches it firmly. Not every row has a clone size; where given, it reads once, few, many or a size class.

>TRBV7-9|-|-|TRBJ2-2
TGTGCCAGCAGCCGTCGAGGCATCGGGGAGCTGTTTTTT
CASSRRGIGELFF
>TRBV7-9|many|TRBD1|TRBJ1-1
TGTGCCAGCAGCGGCGACAGGGGAAACACTGAAGCTTTCTTT
CASSGDRGNTEAFF
>TRBV27|-|-|TRBJ1-2
TGTGCCAGCAGTTTAGGCAGGGCATATGGCTACACCTTC
CASSLGRAYGYTF
>TRBV6-5|many|TRBD2|TRBJ2-3
TGTGCCAGCAGTTACGGGAGGGCCAATGCAGATACGCAGTATTTT
CASSYGRANADTQYF
>TRBV4-1|many|-|TRBJ2-3
TGCGCCAGCAGCCGAGAGACAGAGAGCACAGATACGCAGTATTTT
CASSRETESTDTQYF
>TRBV7-6|many|TRBD2|TRBJ2-2
TGTGCCAGCAGCCGAAGACTAGCGGGAGTGGGTAACACCGGGGAGCTGTTTTTT
CASSRRLAGVGNTGELFF
>TRBV6-2/TRBV6-3|many|-|TRBJ1-1
TGTGCCAGCAGTCGGAGGTTCGGGACAATTAGGGGTGAAGCTTTCTTT
CASSRRFGTIRGEAFF
>TRBV5-4|few|-|TRBJ2-5
TGTGCCAGCAGCATCGACGGGGCCGAGACCCAGTACTTC
CASSIDGAETQYF
>TRBV30|many|TRBD2|TRBJ2-3
TGTGCCTGGAGTTTGGCGGGAGGGCCGGATACGCAGTATTTT
CAWSLAGGPDTQYF
>TRBV7-3|many|-|TRBJ2-1
TGTGCCAGCAGCTTAATAACTCGCGGGCCAAATGAGCAGTTCTTC
CASSLITRGPNEQFF
>TRBV29-1|-|-|TRBJ1-4
TGCAGCGTTGGAGGGGTATCCGGGACCCGGGAAAAACTGTTTTTT
CSVGGVSGTREKLFF
>TRBV7-9|few|-|TRBJ2-1
TGTGCCAGCAGCTTAGTCACAGGGATCTACAATGAGCAGTTCTTC
CASSLVTGIYNEQFF
>TRBV7-2|many|-|TRBJ1-5
TGTGCCAGCAGCTTAGGGACCCTTAATCAGCCCCAGCATTTT
CASSLGTLNQPQHF
>TRBV10-3|few|TRBD1|TRBJ1-5
TGTGCCATCAGTGAGGGACAGGGGCTGAATCAGCCCCAGCATTTT
CAISEGQGLNQPQHF
>TRBV27|-|-|TRBJ1-2
TGTGCCAGCAGTTTATCTGTCCGGGGGCGAGATGGCTACACCTTC
CASSLSVRGRDGYTF
>TRBV4-1|few|-|TRBJ1-2
TGCGCCAGCAGCTCAGGGACGGAGAAGAGATCTGGCTACACCTTC
CASSSGTEKRSGYTF
>TRBV28|few|TRBD1|TRBJ1-5
TGTGCCAGCAGTCCCGGGACAGGGGGCGGGCAGCCCCAGCATTTT
CASSPGTGGGQPQHF
>TRBV7-9|once|TRBD2|TRBJ2-3
TGTGCCAGCAGCATTATAGCGGGAGTGATCGGAGATACGCAGTATTTT
CASSIIAGVIGDTQYF
>TRBV6-5|-|-|TRBJ2-5
TGTGCCAGCAGCTACCGGGACGGAGAGACCCAGTACTTC
CASSYRDGETQYF
>TRBV5-4|-|TRBD1|TRBJ1-2
TGTGCCAGCAGCGCCGGGACAGGGTCCTATGGCTACACCTTC
CASSAGTGSYGYTF
>TRBV11-2|-|TRBD1|TRBJ1-1
TGTGCCAGCAGCTTAGTTTTCGGGACAGGGGCCCTTAGGCTATCTGAAGCTTTCTTT
CASSLVFGTGALRLSEAFF
>TRBV20-1|many|-|TRBJ2-7
TGCAGTCCCATCAGGGGTGAATCGTCCTACGAGCAGTACTTC
CSPIRGESSYEQYF
>TRBV12-3/TRBV12-4|-|-|TRBJ1-5
TGTGCCAGCAGCGGACAGATTAATCAGCCCCAGCATTTT
CASSGQINQPQHF
>TRBV20-1|-|-|TRBJ1-1
TGCAGTGCTAGATCTCAGCCCGGGCCCAAGGGGGCTTTCTTT
CSARSQPGPKGAFF
>TRBV20-1|-|TRBD2|TRBJ2-7
TGCAGTGCCAAGACTAGCGCGACCTCCTACGAGCAGTACTTC
CSAKTSATSYEQYF
>TRBV3-1|few|-|TRBJ1-1
TGTGCCAGCAGCCAAGACCCGGGGGGCAGGACTGAAGCTTTCTTT
CASSQDPGGRTEAFF
>TRBV24-1|many|-|TRBJ2-7
TGTGCCACCAGTGATTCCCACAACCCAACAGGGCGGTACGAGCAGTACTTC
CATSDSHNPTGRYEQYF
>TRBV6-1|many|TRBD2|TRBJ2-6
TGTGCCAGCAGCCGTAGGACTAGCGGTAACCCTGGGGCCAACGTCCTGACTTTC
CASSRRTSGNPGANVLTF